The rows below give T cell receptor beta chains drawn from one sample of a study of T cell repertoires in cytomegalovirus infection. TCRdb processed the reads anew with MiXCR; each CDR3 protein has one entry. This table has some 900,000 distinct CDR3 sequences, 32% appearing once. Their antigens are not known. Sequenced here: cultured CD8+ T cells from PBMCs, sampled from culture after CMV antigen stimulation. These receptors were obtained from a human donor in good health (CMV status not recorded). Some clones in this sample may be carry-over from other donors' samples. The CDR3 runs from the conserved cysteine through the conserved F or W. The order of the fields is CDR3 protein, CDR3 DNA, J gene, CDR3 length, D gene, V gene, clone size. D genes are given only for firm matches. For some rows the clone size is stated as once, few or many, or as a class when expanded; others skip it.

cdr3_aa: CASSQESSGEQFF; cdr3_nt: TGTGCCAGCAGCCAAGAGAGCAGCGGCGAGCAGTTCTTC; j_call: TRBJ2-1; cdr3_length: 13; d_call: .; v_call: TRBV4-1; clone_size: .
cdr3_aa: CASSSVPGQGADQPQHF; cdr3_nt: TGTGCCAGCAGCTCGGTCCCGGGACAGGGGGCCGATCAGCCCCAGCATTTT; j_call: TRBJ1-5; cdr3_length: 17; d_call: TRBD1; v_call: TRBV7-9; clone_size: .
cdr3_aa: CASSLAKGLDNEQFF; cdr3_nt: TGTGCCAGCAGTTTGGCAAAGGGCCTTGACAATGAGCAGTTCTTC; j_call: TRBJ2-1; cdr3_length: 15; d_call: .; v_call: TRBV27; clone_size: .
cdr3_aa: CASSNTRTGPSEAFF; cdr3_nt: TGTGCCAGCAGCAACACCCGGACAGGGCCTAGTGAAGCTTTCTTT; j_call: TRBJ1-1; cdr3_length: 15; d_call: TRBD1; v_call: TRBV7-9; clone_size: many
cdr3_aa: CASRTANTIYF; cdr3_nt: TGTGCCAGCAGGACAGCCAACACCATATATTTT; j_call: TRBJ1-3; cdr3_length: 11; d_call: .; v_call: TRBV6-2/TRBV6-3; clone_size: .
cdr3_aa: CASSRDLPTEAFF; cdr3_nt: TGTGCCAGCAGTCGGGACCTCCCCACTGAAGCTTTCTTT; j_call: TRBJ1-1; cdr3_length: 13; d_call: .; v_call: TRBV7-9; clone_size: many
cdr3_aa: CASSSAYRGTLNEKLFF; cdr3_nt: TGTGCCAGCAGCTCAGCGTACAGGGGAACTCTTAATGAAAAACTGTTTTTT; j_call: TRBJ1-4; cdr3_length: 17; d_call: TRBD1; v_call: TRBV7-2; clone_size: many
cdr3_aa: CASSPSGQGNGYTF; cdr3_nt: TGTGCCAGCAGCCCCTCGGGACAGGGTAATGGCTACACCTTC; j_call: TRBJ1-2; cdr3_length: 14; d_call: TRBD1; v_call: TRBV7-3; clone_size: .
cdr3_aa: CASSQTLYYEQYF; cdr3_nt: TGCGCCAGCAGCCAGACACTTTACTACGAGCAGTACTTC; j_call: TRBJ2-7; cdr3_length: 13; d_call: .; v_call: TRBV4-1; clone_size: .
cdr3_aa: CASSLLSRAYEQYF; cdr3_nt: TGTGCCAGCAGTCTCTTATCTCGAGCCTACGAGCAGTACTTC; j_call: TRBJ2-7; cdr3_length: 14; d_call: .; v_call: TRBV6-6; clone_size: .
cdr3_aa: CASSFWAAGGPDNEQFF; cdr3_nt: TGTGCCAGCAGCTTTTGGGCAGCAGGGGGCCCGGACAATGAGCAGTTCTTC; j_call: TRBJ2-1; cdr3_length: 17; d_call: TRBD1; v_call: TRBV11-2; clone_size: .
cdr3_aa: CASSNRDREPYNEQFF; cdr3_nt: TGTGCCAGCAGCAATCGGGACAGGGAACCCTACAATGAGCAGTTCTTC; j_call: TRBJ2-1; cdr3_length: 16; d_call: TRBD1; v_call: TRBV5-5; clone_size: once
cdr3_aa: CASSLYPGRETQYF; cdr3_nt: TGTGCCAGCAGCTTATATCCCGGGCGGGAGACCCAGTACTTC; j_call: TRBJ2-5; cdr3_length: 14; d_call: .; v_call: TRBV7-2; clone_size: many
cdr3_aa: CASSQDTGDNSPLHF; cdr3_nt: TGCGCCAGCAGCCAAGACACAGGGGATAATTCACCCCTCCACTTT; j_call: TRBJ1-6; cdr3_length: 15; d_call: TRBD1; v_call: TRBV4-1; clone_size: many
cdr3_aa: CATSTPTGGDTQYF; cdr3_nt: TGTGCCACCAGCACCCCGACGGGCGGTGATACGCAGTATTTT; j_call: TRBJ2-3; cdr3_length: 14; d_call: .; v_call: TRBV15; clone_size: .
cdr3_aa: CASRIQGKGNQPQHF; cdr3_nt: TGTGCCAGCAGGATACAGGGGAAAGGCAATCAGCCCCAGCATTTT; j_call: TRBJ1-5; cdr3_length: 15; d_call: TRBD1; v_call: TRBV2; clone_size: .
cdr3_aa: CASSPWDNEQFF; cdr3_nt: TGTGCCAGCAGCCCCTGGGATAATGAGCAGTTCTTC; j_call: TRBJ2-1; cdr3_length: 12; d_call: .; v_call: TRBV5-6; clone_size: .
cdr3_aa: CASSLVSDVATGELFF; cdr3_nt: TGTGCCAGCAGCTTAGTGAGTGACGTCGCGACCGGGGAGCTGTTTTTT; j_call: TRBJ2-2; cdr3_length: 16; d_call: .; v_call: TRBV7-6; clone_size: many
cdr3_aa: CASSQGRDSLNEQFF; cdr3_nt: TGCGCCAGCAGCCAAGGCAGGGACAGCTTGAATGAGCAGTTCTTC; j_call: TRBJ2-1; cdr3_length: 15; d_call: TRBD1; v_call: TRBV4-1; clone_size: .
cdr3_aa: CASSITPDYGYTF; cdr3_nt: TGTGCCAGTAGTATCACTCCGGACTATGGCTACACCTTC; j_call: TRBJ1-2; cdr3_length: 13; d_call: .; v_call: TRBV19; clone_size: .
cdr3_aa: CASSLKAERGAQYF; cdr3_nt: TGTGCCAGCAGTTTAAAGGCTGAGCGGGGGGCCCAGTACTTC; j_call: TRBJ2-5; cdr3_length: 14; d_call: TRBD2; v_call: TRBV12-3/TRBV12-4; clone_size: few
cdr3_aa: CASRAGTGGTNEQFF; cdr3_nt: TGTGCCAGCAGGGCCGGGACAGGGGGTACCAATGAGCAGTTCTTC; j_call: TRBJ2-1; cdr3_length: 15; d_call: TRBD1; v_call: TRBV7-9; clone_size: .
cdr3_aa: CASSVAEWVVAGETGELFF; cdr3_nt: TGTGCCAGCAGCGTAGCGGAATGGGTGGTAGCGGGGGAAACCGGGGAGCTGTTTTTT; j_call: TRBJ2-2; cdr3_length: 19; d_call: TRBD2; v_call: TRBV9; clone_size: .
cdr3_aa: CASSFIMVAGASYEQYF; cdr3_nt: TGTGCCAGCAGTTTTATTATGGTAGCGGGGGCTTCCTACGAGCAGTACTTC; j_call: TRBJ2-7; cdr3_length: 17; d_call: TRBD2; v_call: TRBV27; clone_size: .
cdr3_aa: CASSLRLAGGLWPDTQYF; cdr3_nt: TGTGCCAGTAGTCTGAGACTAGCGGGGGGCCTCTGGCCAGATACGCAGTATTTT; j_call: TRBJ2-3; cdr3_length: 18; d_call: TRBD2; v_call: TRBV19; clone_size: few
cdr3_aa: CASSSPQVAGGHWNEQFF; cdr3_nt: TGTGCCAGCAGCTCGCCCCAGGTAGCGGGGGGCCATTGGAATGAGCAGTTCTTC; j_call: TRBJ2-1; cdr3_length: 18; d_call: TRBD2; v_call: TRBV7-9; clone_size: .
cdr3_aa: CATSAGPGGTSNQPQHF; cdr3_nt: TGTGCCACCAGTGCTGGGCCAGGGGGGACTAGCAATCAGCCCCAGCATTTT; j_call: TRBJ1-5; cdr3_length: 17; d_call: TRBD1; v_call: TRBV24-1; clone_size: few
cdr3_aa: CASSLVGSPSPDGYTF; cdr3_nt: TGCGCCAGCAGCTTGGTGGGCAGTCCCTCCCCGGATGGCTACACCTTC; j_call: TRBJ1-2; cdr3_length: 16; d_call: .; v_call: TRBV5-1; clone_size: .
cdr3_aa: CASSFQVVYGYTF; cdr3_nt: TGTGCCAGCAGTTTTCAAGTAGTCTATGGCTACACCTTC; j_call: TRBJ1-2; cdr3_length: 13; d_call: .; v_call: TRBV12-3/TRBV12-4; clone_size: few
cdr3_aa: CASSPMVAGDQSSQYF; cdr3_nt: TGTGCCAGCAGCCCGATGGTAGCGGGGGACCAATCGTCGCAGTATTTT; j_call: TRBJ2-3; cdr3_length: 16; d_call: TRBD2; v_call: TRBV7-9; clone_size: few
cdr3_aa: CASSSRLGEQFF; cdr3_nt: TGTGCCAGCAGCTCTCGCCTGGGTGAGCAGTTCTTC; j_call: TRBJ2-1; cdr3_length: 12; d_call: .; v_call: TRBV7-2; clone_size: .
cdr3_aa: CASSPGQGPRTGELFF; cdr3_nt: TGTGCCAGCAGCCCAGGACAGGGTCCGCGAACCGGGGAGCTGTTTTTT; j_call: TRBJ2-2; cdr3_length: 16; d_call: TRBD1; v_call: TRBV7-2; clone_size: many
cdr3_aa: CASSYSVQLQETQYF; cdr3_nt: TGTGCCAGCAGTTACTCCGTACAGCTCCAAGAGACCCAGTACTTC; j_call: TRBJ2-5; cdr3_length: 15; d_call: .; v_call: TRBV6-6; clone_size: .
cdr3_aa: CATTRLAGGSDTQYF; cdr3_nt: TGTGCCACAACTCGACTAGCGGGGGGATCCGATACGCAGTATTTT; j_call: TRBJ2-3; cdr3_length: 15; d_call: TRBD2; v_call: TRBV10-3; clone_size: .
cdr3_aa: CASSELVSPNTEAFF; cdr3_nt: TGTGCCAGCAGTGAGTTGGTATCACCGAACACTGAAGCTTTCTTT; j_call: TRBJ1-1; cdr3_length: 15; d_call: .; v_call: TRBV2; clone_size: once
cdr3_aa: CASLGGDYGYTF; cdr3_nt: TGTGCCAGCCTCGGGGGAGACTATGGCTACACCTTC; j_call: TRBJ1-2; cdr3_length: 12; d_call: .; v_call: TRBV7-9; clone_size: few
cdr3_aa: CASSFGQAWADTQYF; cdr3_nt: TGTGCCAGCAGCTTTGGACAGGCGTGGGCAGATACGCAGTATTTT; j_call: TRBJ2-3; cdr3_length: 15; d_call: TRBD1; v_call: TRBV7-2; clone_size: many
cdr3_aa: CASSARRGRSYEQYF; cdr3_nt: TGTGCCAGCAGTGCCAGACGGGGTAGGTCCTACGAGCAGTACTTC; j_call: TRBJ2-7; cdr3_length: 15; d_call: .; v_call: TRBV2; clone_size: .
cdr3_aa: CASSLEVTGGTYEQYF; cdr3_nt: TGTGCCAGCAGCTTAGAGGTGACAGGGGGTACCTACGAGCAGTACTTC; j_call: TRBJ2-7; cdr3_length: 16; d_call: TRBD1; v_call: TRBV7-8; clone_size: many
cdr3_aa: CASSSPPGSSRYEQYF; cdr3_nt: TGTGCCAGCAGCTCCCCCCCCGGGAGCAGTCGGTACGAGCAGTACTTC; j_call: TRBJ2-7; cdr3_length: 16; d_call: .; v_call: TRBV2; clone_size: .
cdr3_aa: CASSPRTGPFSGNTIYF; cdr3_nt: TGTGCCAGCAGTCCGAGGACAGGGCCTTTCTCTGGAAACACCATATATTTT; j_call: TRBJ1-3; cdr3_length: 17; d_call: TRBD1; v_call: TRBV6-6; clone_size: few
cdr3_aa: CASSEVGPQETQYF; cdr3_nt: TGCGCCAGCAGCGAGGTGGGTCCCCAAGAGACCCAGTACTTC; j_call: TRBJ2-5; cdr3_length: 14; d_call: .; v_call: TRBV4-1; clone_size: few
cdr3_aa: CSADTGLAGSTDTQYF; cdr3_nt: TGCAGTGCGGACACAGGACTAGCGGGGAGCACAGATACGCAGTATTTT; j_call: TRBJ2-3; cdr3_length: 16; d_call: TRBD2; v_call: TRBV20-1; clone_size: .
cdr3_aa: CASSWTPYQPQHF; cdr3_nt: TGTGCCAGTAGTTGGACACCCTATCAGCCCCAGCATTTT; j_call: TRBJ1-5; cdr3_length: 13; d_call: .; v_call: TRBV19; clone_size: few
cdr3_aa: CASSLTSGGQETQYF; cdr3_nt: TGTGCCAGCAGCTTGACTAGCGGGGGCCAAGAGACCCAGTACTTC; j_call: TRBJ2-5; cdr3_length: 15; d_call: TRBD2; v_call: TRBV7-2; clone_size: many
cdr3_aa: CASRPTRREVGYGYTF; cdr3_nt: TGTGCCAGTAGGCCTACTCGCAGGGAGGTAGGCTATGGCTACACCTTC; j_call: TRBJ1-2; cdr3_length: 16; d_call: .; v_call: TRBV19; clone_size: few
cdr3_aa: CTSSPGGYEQFF; cdr3_nt: TGTACCAGCAGCCCCGGTGGGTATGAGCAGTTCTTC; j_call: TRBJ2-1; cdr3_length: 12; d_call: .; v_call: TRBV11-3; clone_size: .
cdr3_aa: CASSQDGPYKQFF; cdr3_nt: TGTGCCAGCAGCCAAGATGGTCCGTATAAGCAGTTCTTC; j_call: TRBJ2-1; cdr3_length: 13; d_call: .; v_call: TRBV4-1; clone_size: few
cdr3_aa: CASSQAWFGQTNYGYTF; cdr3_nt: TGCGCCAGCAGCCAAGCATGGTTCGGGCAAACTAACTATGGCTACACCTTC; j_call: TRBJ1-2; cdr3_length: 17; d_call: .; v_call: TRBV4-1; clone_size: once
cdr3_aa: CASSHEQGAVTEAFF; cdr3_nt: TGCGCCAGCAGCCACGAACAGGGGGCTGTCACTGAAGCTTTCTTT; j_call: TRBJ1-1; cdr3_length: 15; d_call: TRBD1; v_call: TRBV4-1; clone_size: .
cdr3_aa: CASSPRGRADLYGYTF; cdr3_nt: TGTGCCAGCAGCCCTAGGGGGCGGGCGGACCTGTATGGCTACACCTTC; j_call: TRBJ1-2; cdr3_length: 16; d_call: TRBD1; v_call: TRBV11-2; clone_size: few
cdr3_aa: CASSLGRIDEQFF; cdr3_nt: TGTGCCAGCAGTTTGGGAAGAATCGATGAGCAGTTCTTC; j_call: TRBJ2-1; cdr3_length: 13; d_call: .; v_call: TRBV12-3/TRBV12-4; clone_size: .
cdr3_aa: CASSPSVTDTQYF; cdr3_nt: TGTGCCAGCAGCCCCTCTGTCACAGATACGCAGTATTTT; j_call: TRBJ2-3; cdr3_length: 13; d_call: .; v_call: TRBV7-6; clone_size: many
cdr3_aa: CASTYDDELFF; cdr3_nt: TGTGCCAGCACTTACGACGACGAACTGTTTTTT; j_call: TRBJ1-4; cdr3_length: 11; d_call: .; v_call: TRBV28; clone_size: .
cdr3_aa: CASIGGSSYEQYF; cdr3_nt: TGTGCCAGTATCGGAGGGAGCTCCTACGAGCAGTACTTC; j_call: TRBJ2-7; cdr3_length: 13; d_call: .; v_call: TRBV19; clone_size: few
cdr3_aa: CASSPGTFPGNTIYF; cdr3_nt: TGTGCCAGCTCACCCGGGACCTTTCCGGGAAACACCATATATTTT; j_call: TRBJ1-3; cdr3_length: 15; d_call: .; v_call: TRBV18; clone_size: .
cdr3_aa: CATSRDRTTEAFF; cdr3_nt: TGTGCCACCAGCAGAGATAGGACCACTGAAGCTTTCTTT; j_call: TRBJ1-1; cdr3_length: 13; d_call: .; v_call: TRBV15; clone_size: few
cdr3_aa: CASSQDKRDRVYNEQFF; cdr3_nt: TGTGCCAGCAGCCAAGATAAAAGGGACAGGGTCTACAATGAGCAGTTCTTC; j_call: TRBJ2-1; cdr3_length: 17; d_call: TRBD1; v_call: TRBV3-1; clone_size: .
cdr3_aa: CASEARSSYEQYF; cdr3_nt: TGCGCCAGCGAGGCTCGGAGCTCCTACGAGCAGTACTTC; j_call: TRBJ2-7; cdr3_length: 13; d_call: .; v_call: TRBV10-2; clone_size: .